Listed here are 2 T cell receptor beta chains from one sample, sequenced in a study of shared clonotypes between healthy human individuals. TCRdb's copy holds only in-frame clones and misses some; the assay was immunoSEQ multiplex PCR. Here the sample spans about a million clones, more than 60% being singletons. The sample taken for sequencing was memory CD4+ T cells sorted from blood. Specified subset: CD45RA-negative fraction. The receptors shown here come from a man younger than 35 in good health.

This rearrangement joins TRBV10-3 to TRBJ2-1, with TRBD2 as a possible D gene (7 bases). CDR1 and CDR2 from the germline V gene are ENHRY and SYGVKD. Trimming shortened V by 10 bases and J by 10 bases, and 17 bases separated the two germline ends. This CDR3 region has 12 residues. The CDR3 region is CATELSGGEQFF. In nucleotides, the CDR3 is TGTGCCACCGAATTATCGGGGGGCGAGCAGTTCTTC.

This chain connects TRBV5-6 to TRBJ2-5; maybe TRBD2 (6 bases). The CDR3 covers 16 residues. The V and J ends lost 4 bases and 5 bases respectively, with 21 bases between them. Germline CDR1 and CDR2: SGHDT and YYEEEE. CDR3 DNA: TGTGCCAGCAGCACCTACTGGGGACTCTCGGGGGAGACCCAGTACTTC. Translation gives CASSTYWGLSGETQYF.